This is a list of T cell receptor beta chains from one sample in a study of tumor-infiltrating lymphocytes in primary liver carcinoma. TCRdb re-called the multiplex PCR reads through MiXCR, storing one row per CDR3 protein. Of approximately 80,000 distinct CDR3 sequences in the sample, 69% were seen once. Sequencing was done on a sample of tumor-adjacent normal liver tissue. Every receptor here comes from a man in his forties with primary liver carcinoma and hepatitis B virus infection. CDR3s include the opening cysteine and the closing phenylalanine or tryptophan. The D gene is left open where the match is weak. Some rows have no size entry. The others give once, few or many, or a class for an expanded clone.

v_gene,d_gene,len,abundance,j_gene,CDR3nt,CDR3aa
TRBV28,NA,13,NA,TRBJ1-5,TGTACCGTCTCCACAGGGCCCCGTCAGCCCCAGCATTTT,CTVSTGPRQPQHF
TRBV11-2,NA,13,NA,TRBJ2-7,TGTGCCAGCAGCTTCGGAGGGGCTAGTGTGCATTACTTC,CASSFGGASVHYF
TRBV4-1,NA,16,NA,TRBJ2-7,TGCGCCAGCAGCCAAGAACCACCGGGACGGGGCTACAAGCAGTACTTC,CASSQEPPGRGYKQYF
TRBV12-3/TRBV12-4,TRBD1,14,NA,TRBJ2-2,TGTGCTAGCAGCCACGACAGGGGGGCCAGGGAGCTGTTTTTT,CASSHDRGARELFF
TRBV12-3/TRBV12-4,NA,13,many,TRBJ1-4,TGTGCCAGCAGTTTATCAGGGGTCGAAAAACTGTTTTTT,CASSLSGVEKLFF
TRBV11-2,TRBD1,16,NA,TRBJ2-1,TGTGCCAACAGCCAATCCTCGGGACAGGTGGGTCTTGAGCAGTTCTTC,CANSQSSGQVGLEQFF
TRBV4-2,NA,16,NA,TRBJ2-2,TGTGCCAGCAGCCAAGATTTCACTAGGGGGATCGGGGAGCTGTTTTTT,CASSQDFTRGIGELFF
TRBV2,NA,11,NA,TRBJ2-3,TGTGACAGCAGTCTAACAGATACGCAGTATTTT,CDSSLTDTQYF
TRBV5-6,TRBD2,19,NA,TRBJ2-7,TGTGCCAGCAACTCAATCGGGACTAGCGGAATGAGGAGCTCCTACGAGCAGTACTTC,CASNSIGTSGMRSSYEQYF
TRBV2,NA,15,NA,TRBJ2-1,TGTGCCAGCAGGATAGGGGTGACTTCCTACAATGAGCGGTTCTTC,CASRIGVTSYNERFF